The next 4 T cell receptor beta chains were all read from a single sample in a study of T cells in Graves' hyperthyroidism and ophthalmopathy. Authors of the study amplified TCR beta CDR3 regions from RNA transcripts. Primed by the HTBI set, a first-round RT-PCR was run on the TCR CDR3. TCRdb processed the multiplex PCR reads anew with MiXCR; each CDR3 protein has one entry. Here the sample spans some 690,000 distinct CDR3 sequences, 15% to 20% being singletons. Sequenced sample: blood. The receptors here all came from a man in his fifties or sixties with Graves' hyperthyroidism.

The V call is TRBV6-2 or TRBV6-3, the J call TRBJ2-1; TRBD1 aligns across 12 bases. The CDR3 runs to 16 residues. J gave up 9 bases and V 6 bases, and 12 bases lay outside the gene matches. CDR1 and CDR2 from the germline V gene are MNHEY and SVGEGT. CDR3 region: CASSPSIGTGGTEQFF. DNA of the CDR3: TGTGCCAGCAGCCCCTCCATCGGGACAGGGGGCACTGAGCAGTTCTTC.

The V gene is TRBV30, the J gene TRBJ1-4; no definite D call. Germline CDR1 is GTSNPN and CDR2 is SVGIG (reference sequence). Trimming took 2 bases from V and 8 from J, leaving 15 bases between them. The CDR3 has 14 residues. CDR3 in amino acids: CAWSFFGLGEKLFF. CDR3 nucleotide sequence: TGTGCCTGGAGTTTCTTCGGACTGGGAGAAAAACTGTTTTTT.

In its sample, this clonotype was seen once. It may be a read error: a sequence one base away is much more abundant. The rearrangement uses TRBV30 and TRBJ1-2, with D possibly matching TRBD1 (5 bases). From germline, CDR1 is GTSNPN and CDR2 SVGIG (reference sequence). Trimming stripped 1 base from V and 4 bases from J, with 10 bases between. The CDR3 has 13 amino acids. This CDR3 is CAWSGRGFYGYTF. The CDR3 region has the DNA TGTGCCTGGAGTGGGAGGGGATTCTATGGCTACACCTTC.

This clonotype has a handful of counts. The chain has TRBV10-3 and TRBJ1-5; no reliable D call. Germline values: CDR1 ENHRY, CDR2 SYGVKD. There are 14 residues in the CDR3. V was trimmed by 10 bases and J by 2 bases, leaving 15 bases between them. The chain's CDR3 is CATDPGEGNQPQHF. The CDR3 bases are TGTGCCACCGACCCGGGCGAGGGCAATCAGCCCCAGCATTTT.